A selection of T cell receptor beta chains follows, all from one sample in a study of T cells after yellow fever vaccination. One entry per CDR3 protein results from TCRdb running MiXCR on the 5' RACE reads. In the table there are 500,000 to 650,000 distinct CDR3 sequences, 12% of which are singletons. Specimen: PBMCs, collected on the day of the yellow fever booster vaccination. The receptors were gathered from a man in his thirties or forties who received the YFV17D yellow fever vaccine. CDR3s include the opening cysteine and the closing phenylalanine or tryptophan. Fields, in order: D gene, V gene, J gene, clone size, CDR3 protein, CDR3 DNA. The D gene is left open where the match is weak. Rows give clone size only sometimes, using once, few, many, or a class for an expanded clone.

d_call: -
v_call: TRBV7-9
j_call: TRBJ1-1
clone_size: -
cdr3_aa: CASSFPRGRMNTEAFF
cdr3_nt: TGTGCCAGCAGCTTCCCAAGGGGTCGGATGAACACTGAAGCTTTCTTT

d_call: -
v_call: TRBV18
j_call: TRBJ2-7
clone_size: few
cdr3_aa: CASSPLDLYEQYF
cdr3_nt: TGTGCCAGCTCACCACTTGACCTGTACGAGCAGTACTTC

d_call: -
v_call: TRBV6-1
j_call: TRBJ2-7
clone_size: few
cdr3_aa: CASSQEGPLRREQYF
cdr3_nt: TGTGCCAGCAGTCAGGAGGGACCCCTGAGGCGGGAGCAGTACTTC

d_call: -
v_call: TRBV6-2/TRBV6-3
j_call: TRBJ2-1
clone_size: few
cdr3_aa: CASSYPRRDEQFF
cdr3_nt: TGTGCCAGCAGTTACCCACGGCGGGATGAGCAGTTCTTC

d_call: -
v_call: TRBV5-1
j_call: TRBJ2-7
clone_size: few
cdr3_aa: CASSLARSWAYEQYF
cdr3_nt: TGCGCCAGCAGCTTGGCCCGATCATGGGCATACGAGCAGTACTTC

d_call: -
v_call: TRBV3-1
j_call: TRBJ1-4
clone_size: few
cdr3_aa: CASSLRPEKLFF
cdr3_nt: TGTGCCAGCAGCCTACGGCCGGAAAAACTGTTTTTT

d_call: -
v_call: TRBV11-1
j_call: TRBJ1-1
clone_size: -
cdr3_aa: CASSHDTPIPEAFF
cdr3_nt: TGTGCCAGCAGCCACGATACTCCGATTCCTGAAGCTTTCTTT

d_call: -
v_call: TRBV5-1
j_call: TRBJ1-6
clone_size: few
cdr3_aa: CASSPDFSPLHF
cdr3_nt: TGCGCCAGCAGCCCAGATTTTTCACCCCTCCACTTT

d_call: -
v_call: TRBV28
j_call: TRBJ2-1
clone_size: -
cdr3_aa: CASSLWADKKQFF
cdr3_nt: TGTGCCAGCAGTTTATGGGCTGACAAAAAGCAGTTCTTC

d_call: -
v_call: TRBV6-2/TRBV6-3
j_call: TRBJ2-1
clone_size: few
cdr3_aa: CASTFDTYNEQFF
cdr3_nt: TGTGCCAGCACTTTTGACACGTACAATGAGCAGTTCTTC

d_call: -
v_call: TRBV29-1
j_call: TRBJ1-2
clone_size: -
cdr3_aa: CSVEDPGRSALYGYTF
cdr3_nt: TGCAGCGTTGAAGATCCGGGTCGCAGCGCCTTGTATGGCTACACCTTC

d_call: -
v_call: TRBV20-1
j_call: TRBJ2-3
clone_size: -
cdr3_aa: CSARVAADTQYF
cdr3_nt: TGCAGTGCTAGAGTCGCGGCTGATACGCAGTATTTT

d_call: -
v_call: TRBV7-2
j_call: TRBJ2-7
clone_size: few
cdr3_aa: CASKPGIYYEQYF
cdr3_nt: TGTGCCAGTAAGCCCGGGATCTACTACGAGCAGTACTTC

d_call: -
v_call: TRBV29-1
j_call: TRBJ1-1
clone_size: -
cdr3_aa: CSAEGTTNTEAFF
cdr3_nt: TGCAGCGCCGAGGGGACAACGAACACTGAAGCTTTCTTT

d_call: -
v_call: TRBV20-1
j_call: TRBJ2-6
clone_size: few
cdr3_aa: CSARDMAGANVLTF
cdr3_nt: TGCAGTGCTAGAGATATGGCTGGGGCCAACGTCCTGACTTTC

d_call: -
v_call: TRBV7-9
j_call: TRBJ2-4
clone_size: few
cdr3_aa: CASSGSGAKNIQYF
cdr3_nt: TGTGCCAGCAGCGGCTCGGGGGCCAAAAACATTCAGTACTTC

d_call: TRBD2
v_call: TRBV5-1
j_call: TRBJ2-1
clone_size: few
cdr3_aa: CASSFPAGEGDEQFF
cdr3_nt: TGCGCCAGCAGCTTCCCTGCGGGAGAGGGCGATGAGCAGTTCTTC